The next 6 T cell receptor beta chains were all read from a single sample in a study of a mutant IDH1 vaccine in newly diagnosed glioma. TCRdb's copy holds only in-frame clones and misses some; the assay was immunoSEQ multiplex PCR. The sample comprises about 30,000 clones, around 90% of which are singletons, and around 20% rests with the top ten. Time point specified: week 11, during vaccination. Each dose delivered 300 ug of mutant IDH1 20-mer peptide subcutaneously with imiquimod. These receptors have no identified antigens. This sample comprised PBMCs, obtained from a glioma patient whose treatment included an IDH1 peptide vaccine. The receptors shown here come from a man younger than 30 with glioma.

The rearrangement uses TRBV2 and TRBJ2-2, with D perhaps TRBD2 (5 bases). V lost 7 bases, J lost 8 bases, and 17 bases lay in between. The CDR3 extends over 14 amino acids. CDR1 SNHLY and CDR2 FYNNEI come from the germline V gene. The CDR3 here is CASIGPLRAGELFF. The CDR3 region has the DNA TGTGCCAGCATAGGTCCCTTGCGGGCGGGGGAGCTGTTTTTT.

This clone was seen a single time. V is TRBV5-1 and J is TRBJ1-2, with 8 bases matching TRBD1. Germline trimming cut 0 bases from V and 7 bases from J; bases unmatched to any gene: 11. Germline loops: CDR1 SGHRS, CDR2 YFSETQ. The CDR3 contains 16 residues. CDR3 in DNA: TGCGCCAGCAGCTTGGACCCTGACAGGGGAAGTGGTGGCTACACCTTC. Translated: CASSLDPDRGSGGYTF.

The chain recombines TRBV18 with TRBJ2-3; no clear D. The CDR3 totals 14 residues. CDR1 KGHSH and CDR2 LQKENI come from the germline V gene. V lost 6 bases and J lost 1, with 11 bases in between. DNA for the CDR3: TGTGCCAGCTCCCCGACGTGGGGCACAGATACGCAGTATTTT. It specifies CASSPTWGTDTQYF.

This clone rates as medium-sized. The chain carries TRBV5-6 and TRBJ2-7, with D possibly TRBD1 on 6 matching bases. CDR1 is SGHDT and CDR2 is YYEEEE in the germline V gene. This CDR3 contains 14 residues. V was pared by 2 bases and J by 2 bases, with 11 bases between. The CDR3 sequence is CASSLGGLTYEQYF. The CDR3 nucleotides are TGTGCCAGCAGCTTAGGGGGTCTTACCTACGAGCAGTACTTC.

The chain joins TRBV13 to TRBJ2-1, with TRBD2 matching over 10 bases. Per the germline V gene, CDR1 is PRHDT and CDR2 is FYEKMQ (reference sequence). CDR3 length equals 14 residues. V dropped 6 bases and J dropped 9; count of bases not matched to a gene: 8. The CDR3 protein is CASRAGTSVSEQFF. The DNA of the CDR3 is TGTGCCAGCAGGGCCGGGACTAGCGTGAGTGAGCAGTTCTTC. The entire variable domain, with the rest obtained from reference TRBV13 and TRBJ2-1, is as follows: AAGVIQSPRHLIKEKRETATLKCYPIPRHDTVYWYQQGPGQDPQFLISFYEKMQSDKGSIPDRFSAQQFSDYHSELNMSSLELGDSALYFCASRAGTSVSEQFFGPGTRLTVL.

This clone was seen once. The rearrangement links TRBV28 to TRBJ1-5, with D uncertain. This CDR3 has 14 residues. In germline, CDR1 is MDHEN, CDR2 SYDVKM. The germline V and J ends were trimmed by 3 bases and 11 bases, with 17 bases remaining between them. CDR3 amino acids: CASSFDAGMGSQHF. In DNA, the CDR3 is TGTGCCAGCAGTTTTGATGCGGGTATGGGGTCCCAGCATTTT.